The 18 T cell receptor beta chains below all came from one sample that was sequenced in a study of PD-1 blockade in mismatch repair-deficient tumors. Here immunoSEQ multiplex PCR was the method, and the copy in TCRdb shows in-frame clones only, minus some. Here the sample spans 40,000 or so clones, around 79% being singletons. The sample consisted of peripheral blood, taken 4 weeks after starting pembrolizumab. The origin of the receptors is an adult with mismatch repair-deficient cancer.

The CDR3 region is CASSRRDRTLSGNTIYF. CDR3 nucleotides: TGCGCCAGCAGCCGGCGAGACAGGACCCTCTCTGGAAACACCATATATTTT. The V call is TRBV4-1, the J call TRBJ1-3, with TRBD1 as a possible D gene (6 bases). The CDR3 sequence is 17 residues long. Trimming shortened V by 4 bases and J by 0 bases, and 16 bases separated the two germline ends. The germline V gene encodes CDR1 MGHRA and CDR2 YSYEKL.

The V and J genes are TRBV27 and TRBJ2-6; TRBD1 matches 8 bases. The germline gives CDR1 MNHEY, CDR2 SMNVEV (reference sequence). The CDR3 totals 15 residues. The V segment lost 6 bases and the J segment 2 bases; nucleotides outside the gene matches: 3. CDR3 DNA: TGTGCCAGCAGCAAGACAGGGGCTGGGGCCAACGTCCTGACTTTC. Amino acid sequence: CASSKTGAGANVLTF.

The chain links TRBV27 to TRBJ2-1; no definite D call. The CDR3 is 14 amino acids. Trimming left V 5 bases short and J 9 bases short, with 17 bases between. CDR1 MNHEY and CDR2 SMNVEV come from the germline V gene (reference sequence). The CDR3 sequence is CASSHRVKTTEQFF. In DNA, the CDR3 is TGTGCCAGCAGTCACCGCGTAAAAACAACTGAGCAGTTCTTC.

The chain uses TRBV7-9 and TRBJ1-1; 7 bases match TRBD1. V trimming: 4 bases; J trimming: 4 bases; junction bases outside the gene matches: 21. The CDR3 length is 19 residues. The V gene's germline CDR1 is SEHNR and CDR2 FQNEAQ (reference sequence). The CDR3 region is CASSSSFRIYRGTATEAFF. The CDR3, as DNA: TGTGCCAGCAGCTCCTCCTTTAGGATATACAGGGGAACTGCCACTGAAGCTTTCTTT.

CDR3 sequence: CASSGDRGTSGANVLTF. CDR3 bases: TGTGCCAGCAGCGGGGACAGGGGGACCTCTGGGGCCAACGTCCTGACTTTC. The rearrangement uses TRBV7-9 and TRBJ2-6, with 11 bases lining up with TRBD1. CDR1 and CDR2 (germline): SEHNR, FQNEAQ (reference sequence). V was pared by 5 bases and J by 0 bases, with 3 bases of the junction left unmatched. CDR3 length: 17 residues.

The chain links TRBV5-5 to TRBJ2-5, with D perhaps being TRBD1 or TRBD2 (6 bases each). The CDR3 consists of 14 residues. The germline V gene has CDR1 SGHKS and CDR2 YYEKEE (reference sequence). V lost 7 bases to trimming and J lost 5 bases, with 18 bases between them. CDR3 loop: CASLRGEIGETQYF. In DNA, the CDR3 is TGTGCCAGCCTGAGGGGGGAGATCGGGGAGACCCAGTACTTC.

A remark on this clone: An end of the junction does not agree with germline; a read error may underlie this. The V call is TRBV5-1, the J call TRBJ2-7; 9 positions agree with TRBD1. Germline CDR1 SGHRS, CDR2 YFSETQ. This CDR3 has 15 residues. This CDR3 reads CASSLGTGSESEQYF. The CDR3 DNA follows: TGCGCCAGCAGTTTGGGGACAGGGTCTGAATCAGAGCAGTACTTC. Full variable domain (rest looked up from reference TRBV5-1 and TRBJ2-7): KAGVTQTPRYLIKTRGQQVTLSCSPISGHRSVSWYQQTPGQGLQFLFEYFSETQRNKGNFPGRFSGRQFSNSRSEMNVSTLELGDSALYLCASSLGTGSESEQYFGPGTRLTVT.

This clone was detected only once. The chain combines TRBV5-1 with TRBJ2-5; possibly TRBD1 for D (6 bases). Germline V gene data show CDR1 as SGHRS and CDR2 as YFSETQ. The CDR3 covers 15 residues. The germline V and J ends were trimmed by 0 bases and 5 bases, with 14 bases remaining between them. The chain's CDR3 is CASSLASGGIETQYF. CDR3 coding DNA: TGCGCCAGCAGCTTGGCTTCTGGGGGCATCGAGACCCAGTACTTC.

The rearrangement links TRBV2 to TRBJ2-1, with 9 bases that match TRBD2. The V gene's germline CDR1 is SNHLY and CDR2 FYNNEI. V was clipped by 7 bases and J by 7 bases; unmatched bases: 8. The CDR3 is made up of 14 amino acids. In DNA, the CDR3 is TGTGCCAGCAACGGCGGGAGGGTCGGGAATGAGCAGTTCTTC. It encodes CASNGGRVGNEQFF.

J is TRBJ2-1 and V is TRBV5-1, with TRBD1 matching over 7 bases. J gave up 3 bases and V 0 bases, and 6 bases lay outside the gene matches. From germline, CDR1 is SGHRS and CDR2 YFSETQ. The CDR3 sequence is 16 residues long. CDR3 nucleotides: TGCGCCAGCAGCTTGGTTGCAGGGGGATACTACAATGAGCAGTTCTTC. Amino acid sequence: CASSLVAGGYYNEQFF.

The V call is TRBV11-3, the J call TRBJ2-1; a possible D gene is TRBD2 (5 bases). The CDR3 sequence is 15 residues long. Germline CDR1 and CDR2: SGHNT and YENEEA. V was shortened by 4 bases and J by 9 bases, with 19 bases between the two germline ends. The CDR3 DNA reads as TGTGCCAGCAGCTCCGGTAGTCGGGTAGAGGGTGAGCAGTTCTTC. This codes for CASSSGSRVEGEQFF. The full variable domain, completed using reference TRBV11-3 and TRBJ2-1, is EAGVVQSPRYKIIEKKQPVAFWCNPISGHNTLYWYLQNLGQGPELLIRYENEEAVDDSQLPKDRFSAERLKGVDSTLKIQPAELGDSAVYLCASSSGSRVEGEQFFGPGTRLTVL.

V is TRBV11-3 and J is TRBJ1-3; D is perhaps TRBD1 (6 bases). The V end lost 1 base, the J end lost 0 bases, and 10 bases lay between the germline ends. Germline CDR1 is SGHNT and CDR2 is YENEEA. This CDR3 is 16 amino acids long. The CDR3 nucleotides are TGTGCCAGCAGCTTAGTGGACAGACTCTCTGGAAACACCATATATTTT. Protein sequence: CASSLVDRLSGNTIYF. The full variable domain, its missing parts supplied by reference TRBV11-3 and TRBJ1-3, is EAGVVQSPRYKIIEKKQPVAFWCNPISGHNTLYWYLQNLGQGPELLIRYENEEAVDDSQLPKDRFSAERLKGVDSTLKIQPAELGDSAVYLCASSLVDRLSGNTIYFGEGSWLTVV.

This rearrangement joins TRBV4-1 to TRBJ2-2, with 7 bases fitting TRBD2. The trim removed 0 bases at V and 11 bases at J, leaving 12 bases unmatched. Germline loops: CDR1 MGHRA, CDR2 YSYEKL. The CDR3 runs 16 residues. This CDR3 reads CASSQEPLAVYNELFF. The CDR3, as DNA: TGCGCCAGCAGCCAAGAACCCCTAGCGGTTTATAACGAGCTGTTTTTT.

J is TRBJ1-1 and V is TRBV27, with D perhaps matching TRBD1 (6 bases). The CDR3 is made up of 13 amino acids. Germline CDR1 and CDR2: MNHEY and SMNVEV (reference sequence). Deletions cut 8 bases from V and 3 bases from J, with 13 bases between. CDR3 sequence: CASPPGTHTEAFF. Written as DNA, the CDR3 is TGTGCCAGCCCCCCCGGGACACACACTGAAGCTTTCTTT.

V gene TRBV11-1 combines with J gene TRBJ2-7; 12 nucleotides line up with TRBD2. V lost 1 base, J lost 2 bases, and 0 bases stayed unmatched. The CDR3 length is 15 residues. CDR1 SGHAT and CDR2 FQDESV come from the germline V gene (reference sequence). The CDR3 is CASSLGTSGAYEQYF. The CDR3 bases are TGTGCCAGCAGCTTAGGGACTAGCGGGGCCTACGAGCAGTACTTC.

This clone was counted a few times. The V gene is TRBV5-1, the J gene TRBJ2-1; 8 positions agree with TRBD2. There are 17 residues in the CDR3. V gave up 0 bases and J gave up 6 bases; unmatched junction bases: 11. Germline CDR1 is SGHRS and CDR2 is YFSETQ. DNA of the CDR3: TGCGCCAGCAGCTTGGCCTGGCGGGGGGTGATCACCAATGAGCAGTTCTTC. Residues: CASSLAWRGVITNEQFF.

This clone was observed once. DNA for the CDR3: TGTGTACTCACCTGTGACAGGAACCCCTACGAGCAGTACTTC. Amino acid sequence: CVLTCDRNPYEQYF. The rearrangement joins TRBV30 to TRBJ2-7; a weak D match, TRBD1 (6 bases). CDR1 and CDR2 (germline): GTSNPN, SVGIG (reference sequence). This CDR3 region has 14 residues.

The chain joins TRBV5-8 to TRBJ2-1, with D uncertain. The V gene's germline CDR1 is SGHTS and CDR2 YDEGEE. V lost 7 bases to trimming and J lost 4 bases, with 21 bases between them. The CDR3 is 16 residues long. CDR3 bases: TGTGCCAGCTCTCTAGGGCTGTCCACGGGTTACAATGAGCAGTTCTTC. Translating it yields CASSLGLSTGYNEQFF.